The present T cell receptor (beta chain) was sequenced within a study of spatial heterogeneity in lung cancer (dated by TCRdb to the late 2010s). Context from the whole study: More beta-chain than alpha-chain transcripts were consistently detected, likely reflecting higher beta-chain transcript abundance. Nonsynonymous mutation counts, determined by whole-exome sequencing of tumor tissue, were related to TCR repertoire features. In non-small cell lung cancer, the study quantitatively compared TCR alpha and beta repertoires across several tumor regions, matched nontumor lung, and blood. In tumor regions, TCR transcript counts showed a strong correlation with a T cell transcriptional module score derived from matched bulk RNA-seq. In the raw uncorrected reads, each unique combination of TCR and UMI appeared more than ten times on average. At surgery, both alpha and beta chains were TCR-sequenced in roughly 200 tumor regions, approximately 64 matched nontumor lung samples and 50 to 60 PBMC samples. Study-wide conclusions, independent of this receptor: The tumor nonsynonymous mutation count correlated with the number of expanded alpha and beta TCRs within the tumor. Estimated TCR-seq coverage of tumor T cells was only around 7% for alpha chains and about 12% for beta chains. Counts of ubiquitous and regional expanded TCRs correlated with counts of ubiquitous and regional nonsynonymous mutations, respectively. Additional single-cell paired TCR alpha and beta sequencing was considered necessary to confirm, at a functional level, the hypothesis that regional TCRs recognize regional mutations.

The library was built by means of 5' RACE. The instrument was a NextSeq 500. To allow correction of PCR and sequencing errors, the TCR library protocol tagged every TCR cDNA molecule with a unique molecular identifier. For the original study's pipeline: Decombinator tools were used for TCR identification, UMI-based error correction and CDR3 extraction. Expanded TCRs were defined as those above a frequency of 2 per 1,000, corresponding to the top 1% of the tumor frequency distribution. Expanded tumor TCRs statistically deemed absent (corrected P<0.05) from at least one tumor region were classed as regional, and all other expanded tumor TCRs were classed as ubiquitous. Renyi diversity was computed with the R vegan package after each repertoire had been subsampled 100 times to 5,000 TCRs. To build CDR3 similarity networks, amino acid triplet string-kernel similarity was used, and CDR3s were connected when their pairwise similarity was above 0.82. TCRdb cleaned the public reads at Q25 with fastp, built clones with MiXCR and kept in-frame beta chains. Identical CDR3 protein sequences are pooled into one entry, listed with their most common genes and DNA. The V and J calls were not made by the authors but by TCRdb's processing. A total of about 22,000 distinct CDR3 sequences appear in this sample, over 2.5% of them only once. The ten largest clones add up to around 8% of the sample.

Taken from cysteine to phenylalanine, the CDR3 has 14 residues. Only the CDR3 DNA is retained, 42 bases long and in frame from the first base. From a lookup of the germline V gene, CDR1 and CDR2 are SGHDN and FVKESK. The label giving this sample's time point can be read as: sample taken at primary tumor resection. Donors were over 60 patients with early-stage, untreated non-small cell lung cancer from the lung TRACERx cohort. For TCR sequencing, whole RNA was extracted from tumor and nontumor lung tissue, or from cryopreserved PBMC samples, and no cell sorting was done. A patient was chosen for TCR sequencing only when enough RNA was available from at least two tumor regions. Tumor and adjacent nontumor lung specimens were reviewed by a lung pathologist before selection. This clonotype was seen only a few times. The clone's antigen remains unknown. A much larger clone lies a single base off, so this may be a read error.

The chain is assembled from TRBV14 and TRBJ2-5; TRBD2 could be the D gene, as 5 bases match. The material sequenced was lung tumor tissue, taken at surgery. The TCR sequence derives from a male donor with early-stage non-small cell lung cancer. The CDR3 protein: CASGQVIGVRTQYF. The nucleotide sequence is TGTGCCAGCGGCCAAGTTATCGGGGTTCGGACCCAGTACTTC.